These T cell receptor beta chains were read from a single sample in a study of neurological immune-mediated disorders. MiXCR, applied by TCRdb to the 5' RACE reads, yields one record per CDR3 protein. The data contain 50,000 to 55,000 distinct CDR3 sequences, about 9.3% of them singletons. The sequenced sample was PBMCs. The receptors stem from a man between 70 and 80 years old with HTLV-1-associated myelopathy (HAM/TSP). Both conserved end residues are part of each CDR3. Fields, in order: J gene, V gene, clone size, CDR3 protein. Size is omitted from some rows. Given values are once, few, many or a class for expanded clones.

J gene: TRBJ2-6; V gene: TRBV4-3; clone size: many; CDR3 protein: CASSQPTSGANVLTF
J gene: TRBJ2-1; V gene: TRBV29-1; clone size: many; CDR3 protein: CSVPRGASGTYNEQFF
J gene: TRBJ2-2; V gene: TRBV15; clone size: many; CDR3 protein: CATSKAGGIGAGELFF
J gene: TRBJ2-5; V gene: TRBV29-1; clone size: -; CDR3 protein: CSVGWDQETQYF
J gene: TRBJ2-1; V gene: TRBV7-9; clone size: many; CDR3 protein: CASSLQGAYNEQFF
J gene: TRBJ1-2; V gene: TRBV5-1; clone size: many; CDR3 protein: CASSLHGPNYGYTF
J gene: TRBJ2-2; V gene: TRBV12-3/TRBV12-4; clone size: many; CDR3 protein: CASSLERPNTGELFF
J gene: TRBJ2-5; V gene: TRBV29-1; clone size: many; CDR3 protein: CSVEDLALHDRRGETQYF
J gene: TRBJ2-4; V gene: TRBV7-6; clone size: medium-sized; CDR3 protein: CASSLAPWREIKNIQYF
J gene: TRBJ2-7; V gene: TRBV20-1; clone size: many; CDR3 protein: CSARDSNRRWEQYF